The clone carrying this T cell receptor beta chain was detected only a few times. Every patient was affected by relapse after autologous stem cell transplantation, while exposure to brentuximab vedotin was not uniform. Patients reached a best response of complete response, partial response or progressive disease. The data are from a study of PD-1 blockade in classical Hodgkin lymphoma. Data came from immunoSEQ multiplex PCR; TCRdb stores just in-frame clones and leaves some out. The sample has roughly 40,000 clones, over 70% seen once; the top ten hold approximately 8.8%. Trimming left V 1 base short and J 7 bases short, with 11 bases between. Germline-derived CDR1 and CDR2 are SGHDT and YYEEEE. The CDR3 is 13 residues long.

The rearrangement joins TRBV5-6 to TRBJ1-2, with no clear D. The sequence was collected from a human donor with classical Hodgkin lymphoma. Sequenced here: peripheral blood mononuclear cells (PBMCs), sampled at baseline. This CDR3 reads CASSLRHGSGYTF. DNA of the CDR3: TGTGCCAGCAGCTTGAGACACGGCAGTGGCTACACCTTC.